Given below is one T cell receptor beta chain in context. This sample stems from a study of blood T cell repertoires in COVID-19. Germline V CDR1 and CDR2: LNHDA, SQIVND (reference sequence). Trimming left V 3 bases short and J 1 base short, with 9 bases between. This CDR3 contains 14 residues. Produced via immunoSEQ multiplex PCR; TCRdb's table is partial and in-frame only. This table holds approximately 240,000 clones, approximately 84% found once. V is TRBV19 and J is TRBJ1-1; tentatively, D is TRBD1 (5 bases). Sequencing input: peripheral blood. This clonotype originated in a woman younger than 45 who had recovered from COVID-19. In DNA form, the CDR3 reads TGTGCCAGTAGTATCAGGGCAGGGAACACTGAAGCTTTCTTT. Protein: CASSIRAGNTEAFF. Full variable domain (rest looked up from reference TRBV19 and TRBJ1-1): DGGITQSPKYLFRKEGQNVTLSCEQNLNHDAMYWYRQDPGQGLRLIYYSQIVNDFQKGDIAEGYSVSREKKESFPLTVTSAQKNPTAFYLCASSIRAGNTEAFFGQGTRLTVV.